The 14 T cell receptor beta chains in this list originate from one sample, sequenced in a study of blood T cell repertoires in COVID-19. The assay was immunoSEQ multiplex PCR, and TCRdb's table has in-frame clones only and misses some. The sample consists of more than 80,000 clones, approximately 89% of them appearing once. The sequenced sample was peripheral blood. The receptors were gathered from a man at least 80 years old with acute or convalescent COVID-19.

The rearrangement joins TRBV27 to TRBJ2-7, with 11 nucleotides matching TRBD2. V lost 4 bases and J lost 12; bases outside the gene matches: 14. Germline V gene lookup returns CDR1 MNHEY and CDR2 SMNVEV (reference sequence). The CDR3 consists of 15 residues. The CDR3, as DNA: TGTGCCAGCAGTTCAAATCCGACTAGCGGGAAGGCTCGGTACTTC. It codes for CASSSNPTSGKARYF.

The rearrangement uses TRBV4-1 and TRBJ1-6; 9 nucleotides agree with TRBD1. Germline V gene lookup returns CDR1 MGHRA and CDR2 YSYEKL. The junction had 2 bases not matched to a gene; V was cut back by 2 bases and J by 9 bases. The CDR3 extends over 14 amino acids. The CDR3 protein is CASSQKDRGSPLHF. DNA of the CDR3: TGCGCCAGCAGCCAAAAGGACAGGGGTTCACCCCTCCACTTT.

This chain uses TRBV18 with TRBJ1-1; D is possibly TRBD1 (5 bases). CDR1 and CDR2 (germline): KGHSH, LQKENI. Between the trimmed V and J ends, which lost 5 bases and 5 bases, there was a span of 12 bases. The CDR3 spans 13 residues. CDR3 sequence (DNA): TGTGCCAGCTCAACGGGACTAGGTACTGAAGCTTTCTTT. It codes for CASSTGLGTEAFF. Combining the CDR3 with reference TRBV18 and TRBJ1-1 gives the whole variable domain NAGVMQNPRHLVRRRGQEARLRCSPMKGHSHVYWYRQLPEEGLKFMVYLQKENIIDESGMPKERFSAEFPKEGPSILRIQQVVRGDSAAYFCASSTGLGTEAFFGQGTRLTVV.

V and J are TRBV10-2 and TRBJ2-7; 10 nucleotides match TRBD1. This CDR3 comprises 13 residues. V trimming: 3 bases; J trimming: 6 bases; junction bases outside the gene matches: 2. Germline values: CDR1 WSHSY, CDR2 SAAADI. In DNA form, the CDR3 reads TGCGCCAGCAGTGACCGGACAGGGGGCGAGCAGTACTTC. Protein product: CASSDRTGGEQYF.

The J gene is TRBJ1-1, the V gene TRBV29-1; 7 positions match TRBD1. Trimming took 4 bases from V and 4 from J; bases not matched to a gene: 6. The CDR3 consists of 13 residues. CDR1 is SQVTM and CDR2 is ANQGSEA in the germline V gene. The CDR3 region is CSVATGVGTEAFF. CDR3 DNA: TGCAGCGTTGCAACAGGGGTGGGCACTGAAGCTTTCTTT.

The CDR3 DNA follows: TGCGCCAGCAGCGCTAAAGAGACAGGGCTCGACTATGGCTACACCTTC. Translated: CASSAKETGLDYGYTF. This chain links TRBV5-1 with TRBJ1-2; 7 positions match TRBD1. Losses at the gene ends were 4 bases for V and 3 bases for J; bases not matched to a gene: 12. The CDR3 has 16 residues. From germline, CDR1 is SGHRS and CDR2 YFSETQ. The whole variable domain, filled in from reference TRBV5-1 and TRBJ1-2, reads KAGVTQTPRYLIKTRGQQVTLSCSPISGHRSVSWYQQTPGQGLQFLFEYFSETQRNKGNFPGRFSGRQFSNSRSEMNVSTLELGDSALYLCASSAKETGLDYGYTFGSGTRLTVV.

The V and J genes are TRBV5-1 and TRBJ2-7; 8 nucleotides agree with TRBD1. The V segment lost 4 bases and the J segment 5 bases; nucleotides outside the gene matches: 8. CDR3 length equals 14 residues. The germline gives CDR1 SGHRS, CDR2 YFSETQ. CDR3 coding DNA: TGCGCCAGCAGCGTCCGGACAGGGTTCAACGAGCAGTACTTC. Encoded protein: CASSVRTGFNEQYF.

The chain links TRBV3-1 (or the pseudogene TRBV3-2) to TRBJ2-1, with 10 bases that match TRBD2. Germline V lookup: CDR1 LGHDT, CDR2 YNNKEL (reference sequence). This CDR3 comprises 14 residues. With V trimmed by 3 bases and J by 8 bases, 4 bases remained unmatched. In DNA, the CDR3 is TGTGCCAGCAGCCACAGGACTAGCGGCGATGAGCAGTTCTTC. It encodes CASSHRTSGDEQFF.

This sequence joins TRBV18 and TRBJ1-2; D remains unclear. CDR1 and CDR2 from the germline V gene are KGHSH and LQKENI. V was trimmed by 3 bases and J by 2 bases, leaving 16 bases between them. The CDR3 extends over 16 amino acids. The CDR3 nucleotides read TGTGCCAGCTCACCGTCCCCGGGAGGAGACAACTATGGCTACACCTTC. Encoded protein: CASSPSPGGDNYGYTF.

This clone was observed a handful of times. The chain carries TRBV6-1 and TRBJ2-1; 10 bases fit TRBD2. Losses at the gene ends were 2 bases for V and 7 bases for J; bases not matched to a gene: 2. CDR1 is MNHNS, CDR2 SASEGT, per germline. The CDR3 has 14 residues. The CDR3 here is CASSELAGGNEQFF. Here the CDR3 DNA reads TGTGCCAGCAGTGAATTAGCGGGAGGTAATGAGCAGTTCTTC.

The rearrangement joins TRBV3-1 (or the pseudogene TRBV3-2) to TRBJ1-6; a weak D match, TRBD1 (5 bases). V lost 7 bases to trimming and J lost 6 bases, with 16 bases between them. CDR3 length: 15 amino acids. From germline, CDR1 is LGHDT and CDR2 YNNKEL (reference sequence). CDR3 DNA sequence: TGTGCCAGCACGCGCGGGGGGTTGGGTAATTCACCCCTCCACTTT. Protein product: CASTRGGLGNSPLHF.

This chain connects TRBV3-1 (or the pseudogene TRBV3-2) to TRBJ1-1; 12 bases align to TRBD1. Trimming cost V 2 bases and J 10 bases; bases outside gene matches: 8. CDR3 length: 15 residues. Germline CDR1 LGHDT, CDR2 YNNKEL (reference sequence). The CDR3 region is CASSQTGTGGMRAFF. The CDR3 coding sequence is TGTGCCAGCAGCCAAACCGGGACAGGGGGCATGAGAGCTTTCTTT.

This chain connects TRBV5-1 to TRBJ2-2, with TRBD1 matching 10 bases. Trimming at V came to 1 base and at J to 7 bases, leaving 4 bases not matched to a gene. The CDR3 runs 15 residues. CDR1 SGHRS and CDR2 YFSETQ come from the germline V gene. The DNA of the CDR3 is TGCGCCAGCAGCTTGAGGACAGGGGGTGTCGGGGAGCTGTTTTTT. Protein sequence: CASSLRTGGVGELFF.

This chain links TRBV24-1 with TRBJ2-1; D is uncertain. CDR3 length: 12 residues. Germline-derived CDR1 and CDR2 are KGHDR and SFDVKD. V was shortened by 1 base and J by 8 bases, with 5 bases between the two germline ends. This CDR3 reads CATSDLLHEQFF. CDR3 coding DNA: TGTGCCACCAGTGATTTACTACATGAGCAGTTCTTC.